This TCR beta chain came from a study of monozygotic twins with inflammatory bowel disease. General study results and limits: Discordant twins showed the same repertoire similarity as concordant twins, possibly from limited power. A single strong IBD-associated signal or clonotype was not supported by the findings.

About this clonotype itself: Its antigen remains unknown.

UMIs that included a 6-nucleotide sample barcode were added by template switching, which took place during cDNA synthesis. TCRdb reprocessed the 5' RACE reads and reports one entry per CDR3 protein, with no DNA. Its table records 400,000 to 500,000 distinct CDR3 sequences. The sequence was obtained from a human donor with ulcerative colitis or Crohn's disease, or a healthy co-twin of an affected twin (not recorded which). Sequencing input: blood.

CDR3 protein: CSASGPGLAGGQTRGQFF. The chain uses TRBV20-1 and TRBJ2-1; without DNA, the TCRdb call of TRBD2 cannot be checked. This CDR3 is 18 amino acids long. From germline, CDR1 is DFQATT and CDR2 SNEGSKA (reference sequence).